This T cell receptor beta chain was recorded in a study of OX40 agonist ivuxolimab in advanced cancers. For the study at large: An anti-OX40 (CD134) antibody with agonistic activity, ivuxolimab, was administered to patients.

Germline V gives CDR1 SGHRS, CDR2 YFSETQ. J was trimmed by 6 bases and V by 3 bases; bases with no gene match: 5. The CDR3 is 13 amino acids. Study findings and constraints: Some patients without response likewise showed low normalized clonal expansion.

A word on this clone: As yet, its antigen is unknown.

With autoimmune disease history or systemic immunosuppression, patients were excluded. The method was immunoSEQ multiplex PCR; TCRdb's version includes in-frame clones alone and lacks a portion of them. The data contain about 64,000 clones, just under 85% of them singletons. The chain has TRBV5-1 and TRBJ2-7; 8 nucleotides line up with TRBD1. The clonotype comes from an adult with an advanced solid tumor such as melanoma, head and neck, liver or kidney cancer. Sequences were derived from CD4+ or CD8+ T cells sorted from blood, sampled in a trial of the OX40 agonist ivuxolimab. DNA for the CDR3: TGCGCCAGCAGCTGGGGGACAGGAGCCGAGCAGTACTTC. Translation gives CASSWGTGAEQYF.